This T cell receptor (beta chain) was recorded in a study of OX40 agonist ivuxolimab in advanced cancers. Whole-study context: The dose-escalation group included hepatocellular carcinoma, melanoma, renal cell carcinoma and head and neck cancer. Study observations and caveats: What antigens the expanded peripheral T cells recognized was never established. At 0.1 to 3.0 mg/kg, clonal expansion of CD4+ and CD8+ blood T cells had occurred by week 6.

Concerning this clone: The antigen is unknown.

This CDR3 comprises 15 residues. V lost 2 bases and J lost 0, with 10 bases in between. CDR1 and CDR2 from the germline V gene are MNHEY and SMNVEV (reference sequence). Profiling relied on immunoSEQ multiplex PCR, and the TCRdb table lists in-frame clones only, not all of them. The table lists 60,000 or so clones, approximately 94% of them singletons. The V call is TRBV27, the J call TRBJ1-1; D is perhaps TRBD1 (5 bases). The source was CD4+ or CD8+ T cells sorted from blood, collected in a trial of the OX40 agonist ivuxolimab. The TCR sequence derives from an adult with an advanced solid tumor such as melanoma, head and neck, liver or kidney cancer. The CDR3 reads CASSLIRDLNTEAFF. DNA of the CDR3: TGTGCCAGCAGTTTAATCAGGGATCTGAACACTGAAGCTTTCTTT.